This entry describes one T cell receptor (beta chain). The data originate from a study of blood T cell repertoires in COVID-19. Study-wide background: Spain, Italy and the United States supplied samples that represented acute and convalescent COVID-19. The analysed material was cDNA or gDNA that came from T cells, B-cell-depleted T cells, or PBMCs.

Germline CDR1 is SGDLS and CDR2 is YYNGEE. The length of the CDR3 is 15 residues. V dropped 4 bases and J dropped 0 bases, with 11 bases sitting between them. Authors' analysis steps: Nucleated cell counts were estimated from reference gene primer amplification. Some clones are missing from TCRdb's copy, which holds only in-frame ones; the method was immunoSEQ multiplex PCR. The D gene and trimming were derived from the DNA, and the V and J assignments and clone size from that table. The table has 200,000 or so clones, 80% to 90% seen once. Sample: peripheral blood. The chain combines TRBV9 with TRBJ1-3; D perhaps matches TRBD1 (5 bases). The sequence was collected from a man over 45 with acute or convalescent COVID-19. CDR3 amino acids: CASSPGTHSGNTIYF. DNA for the CDR3: TGTGCCAGCAGCCCAGGGACTCACTCTGGAAACACCATATATTTT.